This TCR beta chain is from a study of human T cells and chemical hapten exposure. As for time point: patch test 1, 2 weeks after DPC sensitization. Regarding treatment: therapeutic diphenylcyclopropenone sensitization with weekly scalp DPC. MiXCR, applied by TCRdb to the RACE reads, yields one record per CDR3 protein. Of some 180,000 distinct CDR3 sequences listed, approximately 20% are singletons. J gave up 2 bases and V 10 bases, and 10 bases lay outside the gene matches. The CDR3 contains 15 residues. Per germline, CDR1 MNHNY and CDR2 SVGAGI (reference sequence). The chain recombines TRBV6-6 with TRBJ1-1; TRBD1 matches at 10 bases. The sequencing here drew on whole blood, taken in connection with sensitization to the hapten diphenylcyclopropenone (DPC). This TCR came from a woman between 50 and 59 years old with alopecia areata. Some clones in this sample may be carry-over from other donors' samples. CDR3: CAIRQGQGLNTEAFF. The CDR3 DNA sequence: TGTGCCATCCGGCAGGGACAGGGGTTAAACACTGAAGCTTTCTTT.